The 30 T cell receptor beta chains reported below all come from one sample, sequenced in a study of blood T cell repertoires in COVID-19. Here immunoSEQ multiplex PCR was the method, and the copy in TCRdb shows in-frame clones only, minus some. The sample lists about 160,000 clones; roughly 83% were seen once. Sample: peripheral blood. The origin of the receptors is an elderly woman with active or convalescent COVID-19.

V gene TRBV19 combines with J gene TRBJ1-4; D possibly corresponds to TRBD1 (5 bases). The CDR3 is 16 amino acids. CDR1 is LNHDA, CDR2 SQIVND, per germline (reference sequence). V lost 4 bases to trimming and J lost 14 bases, with 26 bases between them. This CDR3 is CASSTETTAPVIRLFF. CDR3 nucleotide sequence: TGTGCCAGTAGTACCGAAACGACAGCCCCCGTCATTCGGCTGTTTTTT.

V is TRBV25-1 and J is TRBJ2-5, with D perhaps TRBD1 (5 bases). In germline, CDR1 is MGHDK, CDR2 SYGVNS. Trimming removed 4 bases from V and 7 bases from J, with 16 bases in between. The CDR3 is made up of 14 amino acids. The CDR3 sequence: CASSGSRVSGTQYF. CDR3 DNA sequence: TGTGCCAGCAGTGGATCCAGGGTATCGGGGACCCAGTACTTC. The variable domain in full, completed from reference TRBV25-1 and TRBJ2-5, reads EADIYQTPRYLVIGTGKKITLECSQTMGHDKMYWYQQDPGMELHLIHYSYGVNSTEKGDLSSESTVSRIRTEHFPLTLESARPSHTSQYLCASSGSRVSGTQYFGPGTRLLVL.

This clone was detected a few times. The genes are TRBV7-9 and TRBJ1-6, with TRBD1 matching over 10 bases. The CDR3 covers 14 residues. The J segment lost 7 bases and the V segment lost 5 bases, leaving 2 bases of the junction unmatched. Per germline, CDR1 SEHNR and CDR2 FQNEAQ (reference sequence). CDR3 bases: TGTGCCAGCAGCCCGGGACAGGGGAATTCACCCCTCCACTTT. Its translation: CASSPGQGNSPLHF.

Many counts were recorded for this clone. This chain connects TRBV29-1 to TRBJ1-1; maybe TRBD1 (6 bases). The CDR3 runs 13 residues. Germline values: CDR1 SQVTM, CDR2 ANQGSEA. The germline V and J ends were trimmed by 5 bases and 0 bases, with 10 bases remaining between them. This CDR3 reads CSVLGQMNTEAFF. The CDR3, as DNA: TGCAGCGTTCTGGGACAAATGAACACTGAAGCTTTCTTT.

The chain's CDR3 is CASSIGSSLSYSNQPQHF. The CDR3 region has the DNA TGTGCCAGTAGTATAGGATCCTCTCTAAGTTATAGCAATCAGCCCCAGCATTTT. This chain connects TRBV19 to TRBJ1-5; D remains ambiguous. The V gene's germline CDR1 is LNHDA and CDR2 SQIVND (reference sequence). The CDR3 runs 18 residues. The V and J ends lost 1 base and 0 bases respectively, with 16 bases between them.

The rearrangement links TRBV9 to TRBJ2-1; 8 nucleotides align to TRBD1. From germline, CDR1 is SGDLS and CDR2 YYNGEE. With V trimmed by 5 bases and J by 3 bases, 4 bases remained unmatched. The CDR3 spans 14 residues. CDR3 sequence: CASRPGQDYNEQFF. The CDR3 nucleotides are TGTGCCAGCAGACCGGGACAGGACTACAATGAGCAGTTCTTC.

The chain links TRBV4-3 to TRBJ1-1, with 10 bases matching TRBD1. CDR1 is LGHNA, CDR2 YSLEER, per germline. The CDR3 runs to 17 residues. V shed 10 bases and J 0 bases; nucleotides not matched to a gene: 14. CDR3: CANRDGQGVGMNTEAFF. The CDR3 DNA follows: TGCGCCAACAGGGACGGACAGGGGGTGGGCATGAACACTGAAGCTTTCTTT.

The chain uses TRBV5-4 and TRBJ2-6; 8 bases are shared with TRBD2. CDR1 and CDR2 (germline): SGHNT, YYREEE (reference sequence). This CDR3 has 18 residues. The trim removed 4 bases at V and 1 base at J, leaving 10 bases unmatched. For the CDR3, the DNA is TGTGCCAGCAGCCCCGGGGGGGCGCTTGGGTCTGGGGCCAACGTCCTGACTTTC. Its translation: CASSPGGALGSGANVLTF.

The V call is TRBV19, the J call TRBJ2-2; 9 bases fit TRBD2. V gave up 6 bases and J gave up 4 bases; unmatched junction bases: 18. Germline V gene lookup returns CDR1 LNHDA and CDR2 SQIVND (reference sequence). The CDR3 has 19 amino acids. CDR3 nucleotides: TGTGCCAGTAGACTCGACCCGGGATTTGCGGGGGGGCCCACCGGGGAGCTGTTTTTT. This encodes CASRLDPGFAGGPTGELFF. Full variable domain (remainder filled in from reference TRBV19 and TRBJ2-2): DGGITQSPKYLFRKEGQNVTLSCEQNLNHDAMYWYRQDPGQGLRLIYYSQIVNDFQKGDIAEGYSVSREKKESFPLTVTSAQKNPTAFYLCASRLDPGFAGGPTGELFFGEGSRLTVL.

The V and J genes are TRBV10-3 and TRBJ2-5; D not resolved. V dropped 6 bases and J dropped 1 base, with 3 bases sitting between them. This CDR3 spans 11 amino acids. Germline V CDR1 and CDR2: ENHRY, SYGVKD. The CDR3 DNA is TGTGCCATCAGCATCCAAGAGACCCAGTACTTC. It specifies CAISIQETQYF.

This clone was recorded once. The chain has TRBV11-3 and TRBJ2-5; D perhaps matches TRBD1 (6 bases). V was shortened by 1 base and J by 2 bases, with 11 bases between the two germline ends. Germline V gene sequence: CDR1 SGHNT, CDR2 YENEEA. The CDR3 extends over 15 amino acids. The CDR3 DNA reads as TGTGCCAGCAGCTTAGGAACAGGGTTTCAAGAGACCCAGTACTTC. The encoded protein is CASSLGTGFQETQYF.

The chain carries TRBV19 and TRBJ1-2; TRBD1 is a possible D gene (6 bases). V was trimmed by 3 bases and J by 8 bases, leaving 13 bases between them. Germline CDR1 is LNHDA and CDR2 is SQIVND (reference sequence). This CDR3 comprises 13 residues. The CDR3 reads CASSISQGKGYTF. CDR3 sequence (DNA): TGTGCCAGTAGTATTTCTCAGGGGAAGGGCTACACCTTC.

This chain's CDR3 is CASSLAGTGDYEQYF. The CDR3 coding sequence is TGTGCCAGCAGCTTGGCCGGGACAGGGGACTACGAGCAGTACTTC. V gene TRBV5-4 combines with J gene TRBJ2-7; 10 positions match TRBD1. The V gene's germline CDR1 is SGHNT and CDR2 YYREEE (reference sequence). Trimming removed 0 bases from V and 3 bases from J; junction bases left unmatched: 3. This CDR3 contains 15 residues.

This clone showed up just once. The genes are TRBV18 and TRBJ1-1; 7 positions match TRBD1. Germline CDR1 KGHSH, CDR2 LQKENI. CDR3 length: 15 residues. V was pared by 4 bases and J by 3 bases, with 8 bases of the junction left unmatched. The CDR3 bases are TGTGCCAGCTCACAATTAGGGGGCTCGGACACTGAAGCTTTCTTT. Protein sequence: CASSQLGGSDTEAFF.

This sequence joins TRBV6-4 and TRBJ2-3; D is possibly TRBD1 (6 bases). The germline V and J ends were trimmed by 2 bases and 5 bases, with 14 bases remaining between them. Germline V lookup: CDR1 MRHNA, CDR2 SNTAGT. This CDR3 comprises 15 residues. The chain's CDR3 is CASSDRTGQRDTQYF. The CDR3 DNA sequence: TGTGCCAGCAGTGACCGAACAGGGCAAAGAGATACGCAGTATTTT.

The chain recombines TRBV19 with TRBJ2-7, with D perhaps matching TRBD2 (6 bases). The CDR3 covers 11 residues. The germline V and J ends were trimmed by 10 bases and 6 bases, with 13 bases remaining between them. The germline gives CDR1 LNHDA, CDR2 SQIVND (reference sequence). The CDR3 sequence: CATTWGVEQYF. In nucleotides, the CDR3 is TGTGCCACCACGTGGGGGGTCGAGCAGTACTTC.

The chain is built from TRBV18 and TRBJ1-2, with D possibly TRBD1 on 6 matching bases. Germline CDR1 and CDR2: KGHSH and LQKENI. V lost 6 bases, J lost 0 bases, and 20 bases lay in between. The CDR3 has 17 amino acids. CDR3 protein: CASSDRTLSTANYGYTF. In nucleotides, the CDR3 is TGTGCCAGCTCGGACAGAACTCTAAGTACAGCTAACTATGGCTACACCTTC.

The chain recombines TRBV6-5 with TRBJ2-7; 7 nucleotides line up with TRBD1. From germline, CDR1 is MNHEY and CDR2 SVGAGI. The CDR3 consists of 15 residues. Trimming took 6 bases from V and 0 from J; bases not matched to a gene: 8. CDR3: CASRPQTGHSYEQYF. For the CDR3, the DNA is TGTGCCAGCAGACCACAGACAGGGCACTCCTACGAGCAGTACTTC.

This rearrangement joins TRBV2 to TRBJ1-1; TRBD1 matches 10 bases. Trimming cost V 11 bases and J 4 bases; bases outside gene matches: 7. CDR3 length: 13 amino acids. Germline-derived CDR1 and CDR2 are SNHLY and FYNNEI. CDR3 sequence reads: CALKGQGSTEAFF. The CDR3 bases are TGTGCCTTAAAGGGACAGGGGAGCACTGAAGCTTTCTTT.

For this clone: A much larger clone sits a single nucleotide away, making a read error possible. The J gene is TRBJ1-1, the V gene TRBV12-3 or TRBV12-4, with D tentatively TRBD1 (6 bases). The CDR3 length is 13 residues. The V end lost 5 bases, the J end lost 1 base, and 8 bases lay between the germline ends. The CDR3 is CASSQQGNTEAFF. The CDR3 DNA sequence: TGTGCCAGCAGTCAACAGGGGAACACTGAAGCTTTCTTT.

The J gene is TRBJ1-5, the V gene TRBV7-9, with TRBD1 matching over 8 bases. The V gene's germline CDR1 is SEHNR and CDR2 FQNEAQ (reference sequence). This CDR3 comprises 14 residues. V was pared by 5 bases and J by 7 bases, with 7 bases of the junction left unmatched. The CDR3 DNA is TGTGCCAGCAGCAGAGGGACAGGAGAACAGCCCCAGCATTTT. It is translated as CASSRGTGEQPQHF.

This clone showed up just once. This chain links TRBV2 with TRBJ1-1, with D uncertain. This CDR3 is built from 11 residues. Trimming pared 6 bases from V and 4 bases from J, leaving 6 bases between. Germline V gene sequence: CDR1 SNHLY, CDR2 FYNNEI. CDR3 DNA sequence: TGTGCCAGCAGCGGGTTCACTGAAGCTTTCTTT. Protein: CASSGFTEAFF. The full variable domain, in which reference TRBV2 and TRBJ1-1 provide the parts outside the CDR3, is EPEVTQTPSHQVTQMGQEVILRCVPISNHLYFYWYRQILGQKVEFLVSFYNNEISEKSEIFDDQFSVERPDGSNFTLKIRSTKLEDSAMYFCASSGFTEAFFGQGTRLTVV.

The V gene is TRBV11-2, the J gene TRBJ2-7; D may be TRBD2 (5 bases). Trimming removed 0 bases from V and 9 bases from J, with 15 bases in between. CDR1 is SGHAT and CDR2 is FQNNGV in the germline V gene. This CDR3 region has 14 residues. CDR3 DNA sequence: TGTGCCAGCAGCTTAGATATCTCGGGGATTAGGCAGTACTTC. Amino acid sequence: CASSLDISGIRQYF. Full variable domain (rest looked up from reference TRBV11-2 and TRBJ2-7): EAGVAQSPRYKIIEKRQSVAFWCNPISGHATLYWYQQILGQGPKLLIQFQNNGVVDDSQLPKDRFSAERLKGVDSTLKIQPAKLEDSAVYLCASSLDISGIRQYFGPGTRLTVT.

V gene TRBV4-1 combines with J gene TRBJ1-1; D may be TRBD1 (5 bases). The CDR3 is 17 amino acids. V was cut by 1 base and J by 5 bases, with 20 bases left in between. Germline V gene sequence: CDR1 MGHRA, CDR2 YSYEKL. For the CDR3, the DNA is TGCGCCAGCAGCCAAGGACTCCTCCAGAAGGGGAAAACTGAAGCTTTCTTT. Translation gives CASSQGLLQKGKTEAFF.

The chain couples TRBV18 to TRBJ2-7; 8 nucleotides line up with TRBD1. The CDR3 contains 15 residues. With 2 bases clipped from V and 3 bases from J, the junction kept 6 bases outside the gene matches. The germline V gene has CDR1 KGHSH and CDR2 LQKENI. The CDR3 DNA sequence: TGTGCCAGCTCACCATTCGGACAGGGCCTCTACGAGCAGTACTTC. This gives the protein CASSPFGQGLYEQYF.

The chain links TRBV10-3 to TRBJ2-7, with 9 bases fitting TRBD1. The CDR3 is 14 amino acids. V lost 6 bases to trimming and J lost 3 bases; unmatched junction nucleotides: 6. Germline loops: CDR1 ENHRY, CDR2 SYGVKD. CDR3 bases: TGTGCCATCAGGGGGGACAGGGTAGACTACGAGCAGTACTTC. Encoded protein: CAIRGDRVDYEQYF.

The chain carries TRBV4-3 and TRBJ1-3; TRBD1 matches 8 bases. Unmatched junction bases numbered 10, after V lost 2 bases and J lost 7 bases. The CDR3 consists of 16 residues. The V gene's germline CDR1 is LGHNA and CDR2 YSLEER. Written as DNA, the CDR3 is TGCGCCAGCAGCCAAAACTTAGGACAGGGAACCAACACCATATATTTT. Encoded protein: CASSQNLGQGTNTIYF.

The J gene is TRBJ2-5, the V gene TRBV5-8; D is unclear. The V end lost 4 bases, the J end lost 7 bases, and 17 bases lay between the germline ends. The CDR3 totals 14 residues. Per germline, CDR1 SGHTS and CDR2 YDEGEE. The CDR3: CASSLSPPERTQYF. The CDR3 coding sequence is TGTGCCAGCAGCCTTTCCCCCCCCGAGCGGACCCAGTACTTC.

The V call is TRBV4-3, the J call TRBJ2-1, with 8 positions matching TRBD2. This CDR3 contains 14 residues. V shed 1 base and J 7 bases; nucleotides not matched to a gene: 3. The germline V gene has CDR1 LGHNA and CDR2 YSLEER. CDR3 nucleotides: TGCGCCAGCAGCCAAGTCGAGCGGGGGAATGAGCAGTTCTTC. The encoded protein is CASSQVERGNEQFF.

The gene calls are TRBV27 and TRBJ2-3; D gene uncertain. V lost 7 bases, J lost 0 bases, and 11 bases lay in between. Germline CDR1 reads MNHEY; CDR2 reads SMNVEV (reference sequence). The CDR3 has 14 amino acids. CDR3: CASTRLTSTDTQYF. CDR3 bases: TGTGCCAGCACTAGGCTAACTAGCACAGATACGCAGTATTTT.